This T cell receptor (beta chain) was found in a study of early T cells in non-severe SARS-CoV-2 infection. General study findings and limits: Using VDJdb, the matching emphasized anti-spike CD8 responses while missing private and CD4 specificities.

The CDR3 runs to 13 residues. Germline V lookup: CDR1 GTSNPN, CDR2 SVGIG (reference sequence). Trimming removed 0 bases from V and 10 bases from J; junction bases left unmatched: 8. This clonotype showed up just a few times. What it binds is not known. Separate cDNA molecules each had unique molecular identifiers attached to them. TCRdb independently ran MiXCR on the 5' RACE reads; one entry per CDR3 protein. Here the sample spans some 70,000 distinct CDR3 sequences, about 12% being singletons. The sample taken for sequencing was whole blood. The gene calls are TRBV30 and TRBJ1-1, with 7 bases fitting TRBD1. This receptor was identified in an adult who was a healthcare worker with PCR-confirmed SARS-CoV-2 infection or an uninfected control (not recorded which). The CDR3 sequence is CAWSVHRQGLAFF. CDR3 bases: TGTGCCTGGAGTGTACACAGACAGGGATTAGCTTTCTTT.